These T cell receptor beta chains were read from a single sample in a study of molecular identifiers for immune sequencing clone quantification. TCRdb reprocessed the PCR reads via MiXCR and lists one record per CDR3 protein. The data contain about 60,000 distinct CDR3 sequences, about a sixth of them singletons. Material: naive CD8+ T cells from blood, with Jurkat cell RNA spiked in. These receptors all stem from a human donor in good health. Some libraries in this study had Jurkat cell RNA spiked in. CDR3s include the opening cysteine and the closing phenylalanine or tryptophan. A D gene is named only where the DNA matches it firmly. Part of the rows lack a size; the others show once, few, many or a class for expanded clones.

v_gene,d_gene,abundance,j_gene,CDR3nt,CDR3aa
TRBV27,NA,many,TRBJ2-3,TGTGCCAGCAGTTTAGGGGGCACAGATACGCAGTATTTT,CASSLGGTDTQYF
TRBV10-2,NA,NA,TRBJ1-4,TGCGCCAGCAGTGACCACACGAATAATGAAAAACTGTTTTTT,CASSDHTNNEKLFF
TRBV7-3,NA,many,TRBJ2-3,TGTGCCAGCAGCTTAACGCTAACCTCCGATACGCAGTATTTT,CASSLTLTSDTQYF
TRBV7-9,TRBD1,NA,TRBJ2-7,TGTGCCAGCAGCACTCATAGGGGGCACTACGAGCAGCACTTC,CASSTHRGHYEQHF
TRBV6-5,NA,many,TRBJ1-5,TGTGCCAGCAGCAATCAGCCACCTGGCAATCAGCCCCAGCATTTT,CASSNQPPGNQPQHF
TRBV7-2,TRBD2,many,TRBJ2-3,TGTGCCAGCAGCCTTAGGACTAGCGGGAGCCTCGGTACGCAGTATTTT,CASSLRTSGSLGTQYF
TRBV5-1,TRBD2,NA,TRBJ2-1,TGCGCCAGCGGCTTAACTAGCGGGAGCGTCGATGAGCAGTTCTTC,CASGLTSGSVDEQFF
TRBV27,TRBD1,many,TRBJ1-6,TGTGCCAGCAGTTTATTCGGACAGGCCAATTCACCCCTCCACTTT,CASSLFGQANSPLHF
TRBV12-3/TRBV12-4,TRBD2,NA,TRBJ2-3,TGTGCCAGCAGTTTTCGGCGGGAGGCCACAGATACGCAGTATTTT,CASSFRREATDTQYF
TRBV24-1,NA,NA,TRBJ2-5,TGTGCCACCGGACGGCAAGAGACCCAGTACTTC,CATGRQETQYF
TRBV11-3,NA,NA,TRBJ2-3,TGTGCCAGCAGCCCCGGGGTAGCTACAGATACGCAGTATTTT,CASSPGVATDTQYF
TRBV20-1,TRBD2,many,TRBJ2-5,TGCAGTGTCCCTAGCGGGAGGTTTGAGACCCAGTACTTC,CSVPSGRFETQYF
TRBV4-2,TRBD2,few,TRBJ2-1,TGTGCCAGCAGCCAAGATTTGGCTAGCGGGAGTGGAGGTGAGCAGTTCTTC,CASSQDLASGSGGEQFF
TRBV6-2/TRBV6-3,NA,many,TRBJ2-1,TGTGCCAGCAGTTACCCCCCCATGGGAAATGAGCAGTTCTTC,CASSYPPMGNEQFF
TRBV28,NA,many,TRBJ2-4,TGTGCCAACTCCACAAAGACAGAAGCCAAAAACATTCAGTACTTC,CANSTKTEAKNIQYF
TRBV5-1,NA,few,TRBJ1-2,TGCGCCAGCAGCCCGGTACGGGGGACAATGTGGTCTGGCTACACCTTC,CASSPVRGTMWSGYTF
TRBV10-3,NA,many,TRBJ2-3,TGTGCCATCACCCCCACGGGACTTTCTAGCACAGATACGCAGTATTTT,CAITPTGLSSTDTQYF